These 11 T cell receptor beta chains came from one sample sequenced in a study of T cell responses to AZD1222 COVID-19 vaccine. Sequencing was performed with immunoSEQ multiplex PCR; in TCRdb, only in-frame clones are kept and a portion is missing. The table has approximately 130,000 clones, roughly nine tenths seen once; the top ten hold over 8%. Sequencing used peripheral blood, obtained 28 days after the second AZD1222 dose. The receptors derive from an adult who received the AZD1222 COVID-19 vaccine.

This clone has just a few counts. The rearrangement links TRBV18 to TRBJ1-2; 8 bases agree with TRBD1. Germline V gives CDR1 KGHSH, CDR2 LQKENI. CDR3 length equals 14 residues. Unmatched junction bases numbered 9, after V lost 3 bases and J lost 9 bases. The CDR3 sequence: CASSPLGQGESYTF. The DNA of the CDR3 is TGTGCCAGCTCACCTCTTGGACAGGGCGAAAGCTACACCTTC.

The chain has TRBV6-1 and TRBJ1-6, with no clear D. This CDR3 is 18 amino acids long. Germline CDR1 is MNHNS and CDR2 is SASEGT. V was cut by 0 bases and J by 0 bases, with 12 bases left in between. CDR3 protein: CASSEAPEGSSYNSPLHF. The CDR3 region has the DNA TGTGCCAGCAGTGAAGCGCCGGAGGGAAGCTCCTATAATTCACCCCTCCACTTT.

This sequence joins TRBV5-1 and TRBJ1-2, with TRBD1 matching 8 bases. Germline CDR1 reads SGHRS; CDR2 reads YFSETQ. Trimming cost V 0 bases and J 3 bases; bases outside gene matches: 4. The CDR3 sequence is 15 residues long. Here the CDR3 DNA reads TGCGCCAGCAGCTTGGGGGGGACAGGCGACTATGGCTACACCTTC. It yields the protein CASSLGGTGDYGYTF.

The chain is built from TRBV7-8 and TRBJ1-2; 7 bases align to TRBD1. Germline CDR1 reads SGHVS; CDR2 reads FQNEAQ. The CDR3 runs to 12 residues. Trimming cost V 5 bases and J 3 bases; bases outside gene matches: 0. In DNA, the CDR3 is TGTGCCAGCAGCCAGGGGGACTATGGCTACACCTTC. It specifies CASSQGDYGYTF.

V gene TRBV19 combines with J gene TRBJ1-4; the D is unclear. V was cut by 6 bases and J by 3 bases, with 11 bases left in between. CDR1 LNHDA and CDR2 SQIVND come from the germline V gene (reference sequence). The CDR3 extends over 14 amino acids. The CDR3 nucleotides read TGTGCCAGTAGCCCCTGGGCCTCTAATGAAAAACTGTTTTTT. It encodes CASSPWASNEKLFF. The complete variable domain, with remaining parts taken from reference TRBV19 and TRBJ1-4, reads DGGITQSPKYLFRKEGQNVTLSCEQNLNHDAMYWYRQDPGQGLRLIYYSQIVNDFQKGDIAEGYSVSREKKESFPLTVTSAQKNPTAFYLCASSPWASNEKLFFGSGTQLSVL.

V usage is TRBV6-2 or TRBV6-3 and J usage is TRBJ2-5, with 11 nucleotides matching TRBD2. The V gene end was trimmed by 4 bases and the J gene end by 5 bases; junction bases not matched to a gene: 6. Germline CDR1 reads MNHEY; CDR2 reads SVGEGT. The CDR3 runs 15 residues. Here the CDR3 reads CASSSPSGGSETQYF. CDR3 in DNA: TGTGCCAGCAGTTCCCCTAGCGGGGGGTCTGAGACCCAGTACTTC.

V gene TRBV5-1 combines with J gene TRBJ2-5, with 10 bases that match TRBD2. The J segment lost 5 bases and the V segment lost 1 base, leaving 11 bases of the junction unmatched. The CDR3 is 17 residues long. The germline gives CDR1 SGHRS, CDR2 YFSETQ. The CDR3 sequence is CASSLFGGLAAPETQYF. The CDR3 DNA follows: TGCGCCAGCAGCTTGTTTGGAGGACTAGCGGCGCCCGAGACCCAGTACTTC.

This clone has only one observation. The chain employs TRBV6-5 and TRBJ2-5, with D possibly TRBD2 on 6 matching bases. The length of the CDR3 is 14 residues. CDR1 and CDR2 (germline): MNHEY, SVGAGI. With 6 bases removed from V and 4 bases from J, the gap between germline ends came to 15 bases. This CDR3 reads CASRRGGVGETQYF. The CDR3 region has the DNA TGTGCCAGCAGGCGGGGCGGGGTAGGAGAGACCCAGTACTTC.

The V gene is TRBV10-3, the J gene TRBJ1-5; unclear D gene. The germline CDR1 and CDR2 sequences are ENHRY and SYGVKD. V gave up 3 bases and J gave up 4 bases, with 10 bases separating them. This CDR3 has 14 amino acids. DNA of the CDR3: TGTGCCATCAGTGATACAGTAAAGAATCAGCCCCAGCATTTT. Its protein product is CAISDTVKNQPQHF.

This clone came up once. V usage is TRBV4-1 and J usage is TRBJ1-2, with 7 bases matching TRBD1. CDR1 is MGHRA, CDR2 YSYEKL, per germline. Trimming cost V 0 bases and J 4 bases; bases outside gene matches: 5. The CDR3 extends over 15 amino acids. The CDR3 DNA reads as TGCGCCAGCAGCCAAGAGAGGGCAGGGGGCTATGGCTACACCTTC. This encodes CASSQERAGGYGYTF.

This chain connects TRBV7-9 to TRBJ1-3; D not resolved. CDR1 and CDR2 (germline): SEHNR, FQNEAQ (reference sequence). The CDR3 has 13 residues. V lost 7 bases, J lost 1 base, and 8 bases lay in between. CDR3: CASKKGSGNTIYF. Written as DNA, the CDR3 is TGTGCCAGCAAAAAAGGGTCTGGAAACACCATATATTTT.